The 14 T cell receptor beta chains reported below all come from one sample, sequenced in a study of blood T cells in healthy people across ages. Combining a sample-barcoded 5' primer with a J-beta primer mix, a second PCR ran for 7 to 11 cycles. TCRdb ran MiXCR on the 5' RACE reads and lists one entry per CDR3 protein. The table records 350,000 to 450,000 distinct CDR3 sequences, about 49% of them present only once. Sequencing input: blood. Every receptor here comes from a man aged 60 to 69 in good health.

The sample holds one count of this clonotype. This sequence joins TRBV4-1 and TRBJ2-7; D uncertain. Germline V gene lookup returns CDR1 MGHRA and CDR2 YSYEKL. The V and J ends lost 3 bases and 0 bases respectively, with 15 bases between them. This CDR3 has 16 amino acids. CDR3 sequence reads: CASSHSGTVISYEQYF. DNA for the CDR3: TGCGCCAGCAGCCACTCCGGTACGGTTATCTCCTACGAGCAGTACTTC.

The chain employs TRBV10-3 and TRBJ2-1, with 10 bases that match TRBD2. The CDR3 is made up of 16 amino acids. From germline, CDR1 is ENHRY and CDR2 SYGVKD. The V and J ends lost 0 bases and 9 bases, in that order; junction bases with no gene match: 8. CDR3 DNA sequence: TGTGCCATCAGTGAGTCGGGGGTAGCGGGAGGTGGTGAGCAGTTCTTC. Its protein product is CAISESGVAGGGEQFF.

The V call is TRBV20-1, the J call TRBJ2-7; D may be TRBD2 (7 bases). The germline V gene has CDR1 DFQATT and CDR2 SNEGSKA (reference sequence). V was trimmed by 6 bases and J by 6 bases, leaving 21 bases between them. CDR3 length equals 14 residues. CDR3 sequence (DNA): TGCAGTGCAAAGGTGGCAGGGGAGGGGAGCGAGCAGTACTTC. Its protein is CSAKVAGEGSEQYF.

The CDR3 bases are TGTGCCAGCCGGACAGTACGGTCACCCCTCCACTTT. This translates into CASRTVRSPLHF. The chain couples TRBV28 to TRBJ1-6, with D maybe TRBD1 (6 bases). Germline CDR1 and CDR2: MDHEN and SYDVKM. This CDR3 has 12 residues. Deletions cut 8 bases from V and 10 bases from J, with 12 bases between. Combining the CDR3 with reference TRBV28 and TRBJ1-6 gives the whole variable domain DVKVTQSSRYLVKRTGEKVFLECVQDMDHENMFWYRQDPGLGLRLIYFSYDVKMKEKGDIPEGYSVSREKKERFSLILESASTNQTSMYLCASRTVRSPLHFGNGTRLTVT.

About this clonotype itself: The junction departs from the called germline gene at one end, perhaps through a read error. The CDR3 region has the DNA TGTGCCAGCAGCCCCCTCGGCCGGGCTACAGCTCACTATGGTTACACCTTC. It specifies CASSPLGRATAHYGYTF. The V and J genes are TRBV3-1 and TRBJ1-2; no clear D gene. The germline V gene has CDR1 LGHDT and CDR2 YNNKEL (reference sequence). The CDR3 spans 17 residues.

On this clonotype itself: One end of the junction varies from germline; a read error may be responsible. The gene calls are TRBV4-2 and TRBJ2-5, with 9 positions matching TRBD1. The CDR3 has 15 residues. Germline V gene sequence: CDR1 LGHNA, CDR2 YNFKEQ. In DNA form, the CDR3 reads TGTGCCAGCAGCCAAGAAACAGGGGGCCGGGAGACCCGGTACTTC. This sequence encodes CASSQETGGRETRYF.

The chain carries TRBV2 and TRBJ1-2; D may be TRBD1 (6 bases). Trimming shortened V by 5 bases and J by 6 bases, and 22 bases separated the two germline ends. Germline CDR1 reads SNHLY; CDR2 reads FYNNEI. The CDR3 consists of 16 residues. This CDR3 reads CASSRLAGAQDDGYTF. The DNA for the CDR3 is TGTGCCAGCAGTCGACTAGCGGGGGCCCAGGACGATGGCTACACCTTC.

The chain links TRBV6-1 to TRBJ2-3, with 9 bases lining up with TRBD1. The CDR3 spans 15 residues. Germline lookup yields CDR1 MNHNS and CDR2 SASEGT. After removal of 4 bases from V and 6 bases from J, the junction contained 8 bases not matched to a gene. CDR3 in DNA: TGTGCCAGCAGTGCCCCCGGACAGGGGTCTGATACGCAGTATTTT. It encodes CASSAPGQGSDTQYF.

This clonotype has only a few counts. J is TRBJ2-1 and V is TRBV7-8; D is possibly TRBD2 (6 bases). The CDR3 covers 19 residues. Looked up from germline, CDR1 is SGHVS and CDR2 is FQNEAQ. V lost 1 base and J 0 bases, leaving 19 bases between the germline ends. The CDR3 here is CASSLDGTSLTSSYNEQFF. The DNA of the CDR3 is TGTGCCAGCAGCTTAGACGGGACTTCACTGACGAGCTCCTACAATGAGCAGTTCTTC. The full variable domain, rest sourced from reference TRBV7-8 and TRBJ2-1, is GAGVSQSPRYKVAKRGQDVALRCDPISGHVSLFWYQQALGQGPEFLTYFQNEAQLDKSGLPSDRFFAERPEGSVSTLKIQRTQQEDSAVYLCASSLDGTSLTSSYNEQFFGPGTRLTVL.

This clonotype was counted once. The chain recombines TRBV28 with TRBJ2-1; D is ambiguous. This CDR3 contains 15 residues. The V end lost 5 bases, the J end lost 1 base, and 12 bases lay between the germline ends. Germline values: CDR1 MDHEN, CDR2 SYDVKM. The CDR3 loop is CASSPGRKSYNEQFF. CDR3 coding DNA: TGTGCCAGCAGTCCGGGCCGTAAGTCCTACAATGAGCAGTTCTTC.

The J gene is TRBJ2-6, the V gene TRBV4-3; D is perhaps TRBD1 (6 bases). V dropped 4 bases and J dropped 0 bases, with 22 bases sitting between them. Germline values: CDR1 LGHNA, CDR2 YSLEER. This CDR3 contains 20 residues. In DNA, the CDR3 is TGCGCCAGCAGCCGTGGGGTGTTAGGGGGTATCAGCTCTGGGGCCAACGTCCTGACTTTC. Translation gives CASSRGVLGGISSGANVLTF.

The V and J genes are TRBV20-1 and TRBJ2-1; 12 nucleotides line up with TRBD2. The CDR3 sequence is 14 residues long. Losses at the gene ends were 5 bases for V and 3 bases for J; bases not matched to a gene: 2. Germline V lookup: CDR1 DFQATT, CDR2 SNEGSKA (reference sequence). CDR3 loop: CSASSGGVYNEQFF. The CDR3 region has the DNA TGCAGTGCTTCTAGCGGGGGGGTCTACAATGAGCAGTTCTTC.

The V and J genes are TRBV7-2 and TRBJ2-4; D might be TRBD2 (5 bases). Gene TRBJ2-5 matches the end of the DNA better, so the J call may be wrong. The germline V gene has CDR1 SGHTA and CDR2 FQGNSA. The CDR3 has 12 residues. As DNA, the CDR3 is TGTGCCAGTAGCCGGAGGTGGGAGACCCAGTACTTC. It yields the protein CASSRRWETQYF.

Points on this clonotype: A read error may account for a junction end that differs from germline. This chain connects TRBV5-1 to TRBJ2-3; 12 bases align to TRBD2. The CDR3 length is 17 residues. Per germline, CDR1 SGHRS and CDR2 YFSETQ. DNA of the CDR3: TGCGCCAGCAGCTCTAGCGGGGGGGCCAAACGCACAGATACGCAGAATTTT. Translating gives CASSSSGGAKRTDTQNF.